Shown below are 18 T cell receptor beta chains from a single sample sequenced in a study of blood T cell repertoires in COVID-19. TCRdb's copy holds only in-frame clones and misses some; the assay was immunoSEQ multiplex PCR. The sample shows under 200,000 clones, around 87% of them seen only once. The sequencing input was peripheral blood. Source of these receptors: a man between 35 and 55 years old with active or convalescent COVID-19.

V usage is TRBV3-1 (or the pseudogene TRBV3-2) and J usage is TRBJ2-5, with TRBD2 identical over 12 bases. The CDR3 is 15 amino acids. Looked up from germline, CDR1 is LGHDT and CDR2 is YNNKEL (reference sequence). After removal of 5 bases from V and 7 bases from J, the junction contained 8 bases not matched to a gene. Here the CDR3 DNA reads TGTGCCAGCAGCACGATACTAGCGGGGGGCGTGACCCAGTACTTC. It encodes CASSTILAGGVTQYF.

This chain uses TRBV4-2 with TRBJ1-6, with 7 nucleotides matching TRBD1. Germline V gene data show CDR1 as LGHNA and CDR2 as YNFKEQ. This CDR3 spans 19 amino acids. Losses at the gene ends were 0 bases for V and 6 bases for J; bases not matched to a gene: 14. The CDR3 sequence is CASSQDSGAGGTPNSPLHF. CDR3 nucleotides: TGTGCCAGCAGCCAAGATTCAGGCGCAGGGGGAACCCCTAATTCACCCCTCCACTTT.

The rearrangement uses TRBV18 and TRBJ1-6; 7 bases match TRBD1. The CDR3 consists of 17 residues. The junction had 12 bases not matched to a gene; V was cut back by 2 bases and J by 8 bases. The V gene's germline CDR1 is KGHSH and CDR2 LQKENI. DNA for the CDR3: TGTGCCAGCTCACCAAGGGACAGCCGAATCGAGGATTCACCCCTCCACTTT. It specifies CASSPRDSRIEDSPLHF.

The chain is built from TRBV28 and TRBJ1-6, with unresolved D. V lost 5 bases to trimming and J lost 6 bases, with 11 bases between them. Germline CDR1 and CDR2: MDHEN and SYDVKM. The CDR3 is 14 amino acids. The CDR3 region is CASSLPTTNSPLHF. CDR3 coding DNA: TGTGCCAGCAGTCTACCAACCACTAATTCACCCCTCCACTTT.

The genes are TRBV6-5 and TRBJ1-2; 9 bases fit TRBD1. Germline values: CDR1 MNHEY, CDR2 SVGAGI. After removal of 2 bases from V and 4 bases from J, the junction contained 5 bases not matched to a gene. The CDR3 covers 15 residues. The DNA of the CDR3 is TGTGCCAGCAGTTACAAGGGACAGGGTGTCTATGGCTACACCTTC. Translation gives CASSYKGQGVYGYTF.

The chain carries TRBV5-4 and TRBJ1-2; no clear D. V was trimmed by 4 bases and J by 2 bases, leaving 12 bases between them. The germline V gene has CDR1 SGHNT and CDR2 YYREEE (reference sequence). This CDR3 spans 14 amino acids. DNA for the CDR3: TGTGCCAGCAGCCCCCCGCCGGGAAACTATGGCTACACCTTC. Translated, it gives CASSPPPGNYGYTF.

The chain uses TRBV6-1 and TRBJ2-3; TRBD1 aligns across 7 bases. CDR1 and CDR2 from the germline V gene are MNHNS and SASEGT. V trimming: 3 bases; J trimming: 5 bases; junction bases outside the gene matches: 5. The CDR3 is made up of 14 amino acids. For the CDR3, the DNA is TGTGCCAGCAGTGATCGACAGGGTGTAGATACGCAGTATTTT. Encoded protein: CASSDRQGVDTQYF.

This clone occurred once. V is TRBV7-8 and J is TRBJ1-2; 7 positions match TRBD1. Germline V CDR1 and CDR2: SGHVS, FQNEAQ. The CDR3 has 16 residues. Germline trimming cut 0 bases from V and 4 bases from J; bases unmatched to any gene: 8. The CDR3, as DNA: TGTGCCAGCAGCTTAGCCCAGACAGGGTTTCCCTATGGCTACACCTTC. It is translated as CASSLAQTGFPYGYTF.

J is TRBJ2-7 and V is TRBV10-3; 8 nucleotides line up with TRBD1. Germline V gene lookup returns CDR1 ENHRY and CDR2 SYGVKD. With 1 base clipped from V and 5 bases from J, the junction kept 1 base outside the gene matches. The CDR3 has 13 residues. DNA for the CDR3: TGTGCCATCAGTGAGTACAGGGGGGACGAGCAGTACTTC. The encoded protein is CAISEYRGDEQYF.

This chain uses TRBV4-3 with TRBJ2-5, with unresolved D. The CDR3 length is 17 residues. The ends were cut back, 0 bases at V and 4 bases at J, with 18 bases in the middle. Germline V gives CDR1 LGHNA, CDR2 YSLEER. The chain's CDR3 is CASSQEFRVGRGETQYF. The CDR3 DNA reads TGCGCCAGCAGCCAAGAATTTCGGGTAGGCCGAGGAGAGACCCAGTACTTC.

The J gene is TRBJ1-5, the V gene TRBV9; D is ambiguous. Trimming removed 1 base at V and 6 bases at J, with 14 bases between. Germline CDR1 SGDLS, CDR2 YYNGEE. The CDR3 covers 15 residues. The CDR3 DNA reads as TGTGCCAGCAGCGTATCCCCCGTGGAGGGTCAGCCCCAGCATTTT. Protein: CASSVSPVEGQPQHF.

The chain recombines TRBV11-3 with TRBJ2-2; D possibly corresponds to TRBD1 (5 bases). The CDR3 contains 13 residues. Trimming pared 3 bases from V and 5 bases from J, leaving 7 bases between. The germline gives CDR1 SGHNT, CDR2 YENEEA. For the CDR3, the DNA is TGTGCCAGCAGCTTTTCAGGGACCGGGGAGCTGTTTTTT. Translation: CASSFSGTGELFF.

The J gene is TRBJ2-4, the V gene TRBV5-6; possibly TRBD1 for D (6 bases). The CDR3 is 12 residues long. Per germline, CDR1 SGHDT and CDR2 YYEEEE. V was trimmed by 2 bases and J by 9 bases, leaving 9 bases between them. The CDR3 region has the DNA TGTGCCAGCAGCTTACAGGGCAGCATTCAGTACTTC. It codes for CASSLQGSIQYF.

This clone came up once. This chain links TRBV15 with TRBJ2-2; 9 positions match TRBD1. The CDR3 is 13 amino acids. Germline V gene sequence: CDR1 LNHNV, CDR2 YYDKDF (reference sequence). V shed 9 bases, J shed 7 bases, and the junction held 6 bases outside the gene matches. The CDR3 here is CATNRGRGGELFF. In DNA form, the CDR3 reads TGTGCCACGAACAGGGGGCGCGGCGGGGAGCTGTTTTTT.

The CDR3 loop reads CASSFDRGGTGELFF. Written as DNA, the CDR3 is TGTGCCAGCAGCTTCGACAGGGGAGGCACCGGGGAGCTGTTTTTT. The rearrangement uses TRBV7-9 and TRBJ2-2, with TRBD1 matching over 8 bases. V lost 3 bases and J lost 4; bases outside the gene matches: 4. Germline assignment: CDR1 SEHNR and CDR2 FQNEAQ (reference sequence). CDR3 length: 15 residues.

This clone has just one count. CDR3 sequence reads: CASSLTAGYEQYF. Here the CDR3 DNA reads TGTGCCAGCAGTTTAACGGCGGGTTACGAGCAGTACTTC. This chain uses TRBV27 with TRBJ2-7, with a tentative D call TRBD2 (5 bases). The CDR3 is made up of 13 amino acids. With 2 bases removed from V and 4 bases from J, the gap between germline ends came to 9 bases. Germline-derived CDR1 and CDR2 are MNHEY and SMNVEV (reference sequence).

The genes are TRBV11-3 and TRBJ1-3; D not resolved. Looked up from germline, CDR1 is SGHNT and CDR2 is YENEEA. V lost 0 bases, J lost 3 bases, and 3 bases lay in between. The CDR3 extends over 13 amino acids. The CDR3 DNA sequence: TGTGCCAGCAGCTTAGACAGTGGAAACACCATATATTTT. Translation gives CASSLDSGNTIYF.

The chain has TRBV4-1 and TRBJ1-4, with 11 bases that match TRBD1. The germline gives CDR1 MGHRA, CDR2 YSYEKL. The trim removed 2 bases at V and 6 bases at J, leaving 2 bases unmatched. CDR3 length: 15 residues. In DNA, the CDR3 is TGCGCCAGCAGCCAATCGGGACAGGGGGATGAAAAACTGTTTTTT. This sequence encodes CASSQSGQGDEKLFF.